One and the same sample provided the 15 T cell receptor beta chains below, sequenced in a study of CD8 T cells in Susac syndrome. An amount of RNA that ranged from roughly 0.5 to 1 ug was reverse transcribed with random hexamers. One entry per CDR3 protein results from TCRdb running MiXCR on the immunoSEQ multiplex PCR reads. The sample lists 150,000 to 200,000 distinct CDR3 sequences; roughly 94% were seen once. Sequenced input: CD4+ T cells from PBMCs. The receptors were gathered from a human donor with multiple sclerosis.

Here the CDR3 DNA reads TGCAGTGCTAACAGGAGGGAAGCTTTCTTT. It translates to CSANRREAFF. The chain combines TRBV20-1 with TRBJ1-1; tentative D call: TRBD1 (5 bases). V lost 4 bases and J lost 8, with 8 bases in between. The CDR3 has 10 amino acids. Germline V CDR1 and CDR2: DFQATT, SNEGSKA (reference sequence).

This sequence joins TRBV6-2 or TRBV6-3 and TRBJ2-4; 10 nucleotides agree with TRBD1. Germline trimming cut 7 bases from V and 2 bases from J; bases unmatched to any gene: 8. Germline CDR1 and CDR2: MNHEY and SVGEGT. The CDR3 sequence is 16 residues long. The CDR3 DNA reads TGTGCCAGCACCGACGACAGGGGGCCGACCAAAAACATTCAGTACTTC. This translates into CASTDDRGPTKNIQYF.

The chain employs TRBV19 and TRBJ2-3, with 8 bases fitting TRBD2. The CDR3 runs 14 residues. Trimming took 6 bases from V and 6 from J; bases not matched to a gene: 8. Germline V gene sequence: CDR1 LNHDA, CDR2 SQIVND (reference sequence). The CDR3 spells CASRRAGESDTQYF. In nucleotides, the CDR3 is TGTGCCAGTAGGAGAGCGGGAGAGTCCGATACGCAGTATTTT.

Here the CDR3 DNA reads TGTGCCAGCAGCCAGTTGTTGGGAGCTAACTATGGCTACACCTTC. It yields the protein CASSQLLGANYGYTF. J is TRBJ1-2 and V is TRBV14, with D uncertain. V was shortened by 3 bases and J by 0 bases, with 11 bases between the two germline ends. Per germline, CDR1 SGHDN and CDR2 FVKESK. The CDR3 totals 15 residues.

CDR3 sequence reads: CAGVLGTGNEQFF. CDR3 bases: TGTGCTGGGGTCCTTGGGACTGGAAATGAGCAGTTCTTC. This chain uses TRBV30 with TRBJ2-1; maybe TRBD2 (6 bases). CDR1 and CDR2 from the germline V gene are GTSNPN and SVGIG (reference sequence). The CDR3 extends over 13 amino acids.

J is TRBJ1-2 and V is TRBV5-4; D possibly corresponds to TRBD1 (6 bases). The V end lost 3 bases, the J end lost 6 bases, and 9 bases lay between the germline ends. The CDR3 spans 12 residues. Per germline, CDR1 SGHNT and CDR2 YYREEE (reference sequence). The CDR3 here is CASSWTEDGYTF. CDR3 in DNA: TGTGCCAGCAGCTGGACAGAGGATGGCTACACCTTC.

The chain uses TRBV10-2 and TRBJ2-7; 11 bases fit TRBD2. V gave up 4 bases and J gave up 3 bases; unmatched junction bases: 2. Germline loops: CDR1 WSHSY, CDR2 SAAADI. This CDR3 is built from 14 residues. This CDR3 is CASSAGTSGYEQYF. CDR3 DNA: TGCGCCAGCAGTGCCGGGACTAGCGGCTACGAGCAGTACTTC.

The rearrangement links TRBV30 to TRBJ1-5; 7 nucleotides agree with TRBD1. The ends lost 2 bases at V and 8 bases at J; junction bases unmatched: 9. Germline V lookup: CDR1 GTSNPN, CDR2 SVGIG (reference sequence). The CDR3 runs to 14 residues. The CDR3 region is CAWSPGQVREPQHF. CDR3 in DNA: TGTGCCTGGAGTCCTGGACAGGTCCGAGAGCCCCAGCATTTT.

The chain carries TRBV28 and TRBJ2-7; 11 bases match TRBD2. Per germline, CDR1 MDHEN and CDR2 SYDVKM. CDR3 length equals 16 residues. The V segment lost 2 bases and the J segment 4 bases; nucleotides outside the gene matches: 7. The CDR3 loop is CASSLEPSGRRYEQYF. The CDR3 DNA sequence: TGTGCCAGCAGTTTAGAGCCTAGCGGGAGGAGGTACGAGCAGTACTTC.

The CDR3 loop reads CASRSTTANYGYTF. DNA of the CDR3: TGCGCCAGCAGATCGACGACAGCCAACTATGGCTACACCTTC. The chain has TRBV5-1 and TRBJ1-2, with a possible D match to TRBD1 (5 bases). Germline V gives CDR1 SGHRS, CDR2 YFSETQ. The CDR3 is 14 residues long. V shed 5 bases and J shed 2 bases, with 13 bases lying between them.

This rearrangement joins TRBV29-1 to TRBJ2-1; possibly TRBD1 for D (5 bases). Germline CDR1 reads SQVTM; CDR2 reads ANQGSEA. The germline V and J ends were trimmed by 3 bases and 4 bases, with 13 bases remaining between them. This CDR3 spans 14 amino acids. CDR3 region: CSVDRHRRYNEQFF. CDR3 DNA: TGCAGCGTTGACCGACACAGGCGTTACAATGAGCAGTTCTTC.

This chain links TRBV7-9 with TRBJ2-3; no firm D call. The CDR3 has 16 amino acids. Per germline, CDR1 SEHNR and CDR2 FQNEAQ (reference sequence). Trimming shortened V by 5 bases and J by 0 bases, and 15 bases separated the two germline ends. As DNA, the CDR3 is TGTGCCAGCAGCCCCCGCAGCGCCGAGAGCACAGATACGCAGTATTTT. It specifies CASSPRSAESTDTQYF.

The chain employs TRBV4-2 and TRBJ1-3; D is ambiguous. Germline-derived CDR1 and CDR2 are LGHNA and YNFKEQ. The CDR3 extends over 16 amino acids. V lost 0 bases to trimming and J lost 2 bases, with 11 bases between them. The CDR3 loop is CASSQDPGKTGNTIYF. The CDR3 DNA follows: TGTGCCAGCAGCCAAGATCCCGGGAAAACTGGAAACACCATATATTTT.

The chain employs TRBV3-1 and TRBJ2-2; D not certain. The CDR3 sequence is 15 residues long. Trimming stripped 0 bases from V and 0 bases from J, with 5 bases between. Germline CDR1 and CDR2: LGHDT and YNNKEL (reference sequence). The CDR3 DNA is TGTGCCAGCAGCCAAGATACTACGAACACCGGGGAGCTGTTTTTT. Encoded protein: CASSQDTTNTGELFF.

The chain carries TRBV14 and TRBJ2-5; D is unclear. The CDR3 spans 13 residues. V was shortened by 1 base and J by 4 bases, with 7 bases between the two germline ends. Germline CDR1 reads SGHDN; CDR2 reads FVKESK. CDR3 loop: CASSQVYGETQYF. In nucleotides, the CDR3 is TGTGCCAGCAGCCAAGTATACGGAGAGACCCAGTACTTC.